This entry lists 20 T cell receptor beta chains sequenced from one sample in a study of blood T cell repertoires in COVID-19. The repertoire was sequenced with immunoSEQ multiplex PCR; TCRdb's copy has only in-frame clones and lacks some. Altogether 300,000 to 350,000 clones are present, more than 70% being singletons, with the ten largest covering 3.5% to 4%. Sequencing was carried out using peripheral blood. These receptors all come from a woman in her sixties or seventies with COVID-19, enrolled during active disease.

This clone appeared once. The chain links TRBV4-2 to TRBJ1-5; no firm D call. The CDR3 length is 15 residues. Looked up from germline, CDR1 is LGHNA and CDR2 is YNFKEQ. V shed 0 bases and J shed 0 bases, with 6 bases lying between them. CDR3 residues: CASSQEKLSNQPQHF. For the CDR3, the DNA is TGTGCCAGCAGCCAAGAAAAGCTTAGCAATCAGCCCCAGCATTTT.

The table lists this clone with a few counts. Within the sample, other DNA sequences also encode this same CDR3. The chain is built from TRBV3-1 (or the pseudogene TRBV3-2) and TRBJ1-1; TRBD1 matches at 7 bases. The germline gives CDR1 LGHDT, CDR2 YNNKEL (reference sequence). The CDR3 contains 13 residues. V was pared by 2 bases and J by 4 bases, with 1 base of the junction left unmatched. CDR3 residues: CASSQNRGTEAFF. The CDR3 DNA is TGTGCCAGCAGCCAAAACAGGGGCACTGAAGCTTTCTTT.

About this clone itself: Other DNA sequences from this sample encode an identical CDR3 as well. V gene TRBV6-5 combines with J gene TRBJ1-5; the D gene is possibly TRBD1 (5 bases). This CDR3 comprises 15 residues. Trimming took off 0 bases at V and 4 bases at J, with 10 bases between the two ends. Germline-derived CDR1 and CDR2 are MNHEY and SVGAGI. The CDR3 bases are TGTGCCAGCAGTTACTCGTGGGGGGGAAATCAGCCCCAGCATTTT. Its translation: CASSYSWGGNQPQHF.

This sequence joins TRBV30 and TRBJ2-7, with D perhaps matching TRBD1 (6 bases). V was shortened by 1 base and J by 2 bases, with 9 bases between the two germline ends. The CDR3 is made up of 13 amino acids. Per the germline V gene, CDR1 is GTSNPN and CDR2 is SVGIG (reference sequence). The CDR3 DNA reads TGTGCCTGGAGTGATAACAGGGCCTACGAGCAGTACTTC. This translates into CAWSDNRAYEQYF. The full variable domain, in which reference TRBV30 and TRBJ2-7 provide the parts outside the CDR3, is SQTIHQWPATLVQPVGSPLSLECTVEGTSNPNLYWYRQAAGRGLQLLFYSVGIGQISSEVPQNLSASRPQDRQFILSSKKLLLSDSGFYLCAWSDNRAYEQYFGPGTRLTVT.

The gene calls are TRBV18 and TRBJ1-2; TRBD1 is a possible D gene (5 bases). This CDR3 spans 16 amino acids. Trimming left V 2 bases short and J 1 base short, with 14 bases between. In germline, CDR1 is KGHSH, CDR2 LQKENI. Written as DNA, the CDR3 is TGTGCCAGCTCACCAATTGGGGGACTGATTAACTATGGCTACACCTTC. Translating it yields CASSPIGGLINYGYTF.

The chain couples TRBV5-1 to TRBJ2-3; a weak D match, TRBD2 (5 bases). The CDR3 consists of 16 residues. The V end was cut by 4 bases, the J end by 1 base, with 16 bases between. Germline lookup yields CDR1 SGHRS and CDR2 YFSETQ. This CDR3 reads CASSPMGAFGTDTQYF. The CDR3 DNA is TGCGCCAGCAGCCCAATGGGAGCCTTCGGCACAGATACGCAGTATTTT. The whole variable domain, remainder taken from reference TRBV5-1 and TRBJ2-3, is KAGVTQTPRYLIKTRGQQVTLSCSPISGHRSVSWYQQTPGQGLQFLFEYFSETQRNKGNFPGRFSGRQFSNSRSEMNVSTLELGDSALYLCASSPMGAFGTDTQYFGPGTRLTVL.

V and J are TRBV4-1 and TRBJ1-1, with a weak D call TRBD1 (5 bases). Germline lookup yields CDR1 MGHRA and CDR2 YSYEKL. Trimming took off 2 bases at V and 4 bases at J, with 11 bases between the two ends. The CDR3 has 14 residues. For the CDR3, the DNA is TGCGCCAGCAGCCAAAGACAGCCTCCCACTGAAGCTTTCTTT. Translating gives CASSQRQPPTEAFF.

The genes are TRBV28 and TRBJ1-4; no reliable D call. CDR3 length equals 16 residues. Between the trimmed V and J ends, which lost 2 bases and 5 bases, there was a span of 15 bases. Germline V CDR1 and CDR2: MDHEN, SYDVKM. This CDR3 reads CASSLVRKPANEKLFF. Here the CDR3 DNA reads TGTGCCAGCAGTTTAGTCAGGAAACCGGCCAATGAAAAACTGTTTTTT.

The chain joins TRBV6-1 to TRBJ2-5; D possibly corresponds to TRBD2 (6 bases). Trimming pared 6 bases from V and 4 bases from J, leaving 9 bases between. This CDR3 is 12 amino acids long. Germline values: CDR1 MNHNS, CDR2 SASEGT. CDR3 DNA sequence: TGTGCCAGCAGCCGCGGGGCAGAGACCCAGTACTTC. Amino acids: CASSRGAETQYF.

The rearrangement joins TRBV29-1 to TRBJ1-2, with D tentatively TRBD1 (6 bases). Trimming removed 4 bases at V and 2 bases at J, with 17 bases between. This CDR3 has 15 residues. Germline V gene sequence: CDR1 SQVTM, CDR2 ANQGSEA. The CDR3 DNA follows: TGCAGCGTTGGGGGACACTCCCGCAGCAACTATGGCTACACCTTC. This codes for CSVGGHSRSNYGYTF.

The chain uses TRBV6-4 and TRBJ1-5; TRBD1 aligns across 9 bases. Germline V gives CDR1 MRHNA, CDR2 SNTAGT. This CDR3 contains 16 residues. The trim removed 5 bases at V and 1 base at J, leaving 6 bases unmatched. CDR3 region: CASSNGQGRSNQPQHF. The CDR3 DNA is TGTGCCAGCAGTAACGGACAGGGGCGAAGCAATCAGCCCCAGCATTTT.

The CDR3 sequence is CASRKTGVPDTQYF. Here the CDR3 DNA reads TGTGCCAGCAGGAAGACAGGGGTCCCAGATACGCAGTATTTT. The V call is TRBV14, the J call TRBJ2-3, with TRBD1 matching over 8 bases. The CDR3 has 14 residues. With 6 bases clipped from V and 4 bases from J, the junction kept 6 bases outside the gene matches. The germline V gene encodes CDR1 SGHDN and CDR2 FVKESK. Full variable domain (outside the CDR3, taken from reference TRBV14 and TRBJ2-3): EAGVTQFPSHSVIEKGQTVTLRCDPISGHDNLYWYRRVMGKEIKFLLHFVKESKQDESGMPNNRFLAERTGGTYSTLKVQPAELEDSGVYFCASRKTGVPDTQYFGPGTRLTVL.

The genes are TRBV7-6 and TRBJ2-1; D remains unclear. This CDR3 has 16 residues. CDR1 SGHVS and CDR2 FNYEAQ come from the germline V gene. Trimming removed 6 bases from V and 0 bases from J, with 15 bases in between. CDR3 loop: CASSRGPVSSYNEQFF. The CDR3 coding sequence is TGTGCCAGCAGTCGCGGCCCCGTGAGCTCCTACAATGAGCAGTTCTTC.

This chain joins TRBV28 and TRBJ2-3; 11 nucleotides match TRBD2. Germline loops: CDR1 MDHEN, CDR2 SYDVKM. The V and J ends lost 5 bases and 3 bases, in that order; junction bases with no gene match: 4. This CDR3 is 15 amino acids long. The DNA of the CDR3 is TGTGCCAGCAGTGATACTAGCGGGAGTACAGATACGCAGTATTTT. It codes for CASSDTSGSTDTQYF.

The CDR3 spells CASSQSVTDTQYF. DNA of the CDR3: TGTGCCAGCAGCCAATCTGTTACAGATACGCAGTATTTT. V and J are TRBV4-2 and TRBJ2-3; D is uncertain. CDR1 is LGHNA and CDR2 is YNFKEQ in the germline V gene. The CDR3 sequence is 13 residues long. Trimming left V 2 bases short and J 3 bases short, with 6 bases between.

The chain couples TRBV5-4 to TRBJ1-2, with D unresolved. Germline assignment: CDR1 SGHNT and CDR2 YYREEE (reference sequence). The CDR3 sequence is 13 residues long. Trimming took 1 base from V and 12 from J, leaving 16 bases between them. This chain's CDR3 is CASSLMAVKNDTF. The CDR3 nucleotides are TGTGCCAGCAGCTTGATGGCAGTCAAGAATGACACCTTC.

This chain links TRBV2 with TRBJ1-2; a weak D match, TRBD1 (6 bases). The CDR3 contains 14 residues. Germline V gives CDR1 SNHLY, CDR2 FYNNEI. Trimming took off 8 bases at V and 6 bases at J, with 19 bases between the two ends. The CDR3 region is CASCPGTPLDGYTF. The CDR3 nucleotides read TGTGCCAGCTGCCCCGGGACACCCCTGGATGGCTACACCTTC.

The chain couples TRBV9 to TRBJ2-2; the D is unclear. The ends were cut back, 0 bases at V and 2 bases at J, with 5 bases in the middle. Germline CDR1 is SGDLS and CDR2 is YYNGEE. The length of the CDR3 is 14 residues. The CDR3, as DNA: TGTGCCAGCAGCGTAGTCAGTAACACCGGGGAGCTGTTTTTT. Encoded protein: CASSVVSNTGELFF. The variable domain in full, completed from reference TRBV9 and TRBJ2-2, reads DSGVTQTPKHLITATGQRVTLRCSPRSGDLSVYWYQQSLDQGLQFLIQYYNGEERAKGNILERFSAQQFPDLHSELNLSSLELGDSALYFCASSVVSNTGELFFGEGSRLTVL.

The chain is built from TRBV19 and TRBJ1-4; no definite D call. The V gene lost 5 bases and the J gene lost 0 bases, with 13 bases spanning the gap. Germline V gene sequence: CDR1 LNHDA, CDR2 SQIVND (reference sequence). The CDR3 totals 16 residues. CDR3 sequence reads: CASSWAPTATNEKLFF. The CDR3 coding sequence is TGTGCCAGTAGTTGGGCCCCCACAGCAACTAATGAAAAACTGTTTTTT.

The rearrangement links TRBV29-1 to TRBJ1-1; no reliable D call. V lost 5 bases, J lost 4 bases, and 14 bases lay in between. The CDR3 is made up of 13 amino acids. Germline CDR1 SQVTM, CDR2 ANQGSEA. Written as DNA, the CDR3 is TGCAGCGTTTTGCTGAGGGTCCGCACTGAAGCTTTCTTT. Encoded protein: CSVLLRVRTEAFF.